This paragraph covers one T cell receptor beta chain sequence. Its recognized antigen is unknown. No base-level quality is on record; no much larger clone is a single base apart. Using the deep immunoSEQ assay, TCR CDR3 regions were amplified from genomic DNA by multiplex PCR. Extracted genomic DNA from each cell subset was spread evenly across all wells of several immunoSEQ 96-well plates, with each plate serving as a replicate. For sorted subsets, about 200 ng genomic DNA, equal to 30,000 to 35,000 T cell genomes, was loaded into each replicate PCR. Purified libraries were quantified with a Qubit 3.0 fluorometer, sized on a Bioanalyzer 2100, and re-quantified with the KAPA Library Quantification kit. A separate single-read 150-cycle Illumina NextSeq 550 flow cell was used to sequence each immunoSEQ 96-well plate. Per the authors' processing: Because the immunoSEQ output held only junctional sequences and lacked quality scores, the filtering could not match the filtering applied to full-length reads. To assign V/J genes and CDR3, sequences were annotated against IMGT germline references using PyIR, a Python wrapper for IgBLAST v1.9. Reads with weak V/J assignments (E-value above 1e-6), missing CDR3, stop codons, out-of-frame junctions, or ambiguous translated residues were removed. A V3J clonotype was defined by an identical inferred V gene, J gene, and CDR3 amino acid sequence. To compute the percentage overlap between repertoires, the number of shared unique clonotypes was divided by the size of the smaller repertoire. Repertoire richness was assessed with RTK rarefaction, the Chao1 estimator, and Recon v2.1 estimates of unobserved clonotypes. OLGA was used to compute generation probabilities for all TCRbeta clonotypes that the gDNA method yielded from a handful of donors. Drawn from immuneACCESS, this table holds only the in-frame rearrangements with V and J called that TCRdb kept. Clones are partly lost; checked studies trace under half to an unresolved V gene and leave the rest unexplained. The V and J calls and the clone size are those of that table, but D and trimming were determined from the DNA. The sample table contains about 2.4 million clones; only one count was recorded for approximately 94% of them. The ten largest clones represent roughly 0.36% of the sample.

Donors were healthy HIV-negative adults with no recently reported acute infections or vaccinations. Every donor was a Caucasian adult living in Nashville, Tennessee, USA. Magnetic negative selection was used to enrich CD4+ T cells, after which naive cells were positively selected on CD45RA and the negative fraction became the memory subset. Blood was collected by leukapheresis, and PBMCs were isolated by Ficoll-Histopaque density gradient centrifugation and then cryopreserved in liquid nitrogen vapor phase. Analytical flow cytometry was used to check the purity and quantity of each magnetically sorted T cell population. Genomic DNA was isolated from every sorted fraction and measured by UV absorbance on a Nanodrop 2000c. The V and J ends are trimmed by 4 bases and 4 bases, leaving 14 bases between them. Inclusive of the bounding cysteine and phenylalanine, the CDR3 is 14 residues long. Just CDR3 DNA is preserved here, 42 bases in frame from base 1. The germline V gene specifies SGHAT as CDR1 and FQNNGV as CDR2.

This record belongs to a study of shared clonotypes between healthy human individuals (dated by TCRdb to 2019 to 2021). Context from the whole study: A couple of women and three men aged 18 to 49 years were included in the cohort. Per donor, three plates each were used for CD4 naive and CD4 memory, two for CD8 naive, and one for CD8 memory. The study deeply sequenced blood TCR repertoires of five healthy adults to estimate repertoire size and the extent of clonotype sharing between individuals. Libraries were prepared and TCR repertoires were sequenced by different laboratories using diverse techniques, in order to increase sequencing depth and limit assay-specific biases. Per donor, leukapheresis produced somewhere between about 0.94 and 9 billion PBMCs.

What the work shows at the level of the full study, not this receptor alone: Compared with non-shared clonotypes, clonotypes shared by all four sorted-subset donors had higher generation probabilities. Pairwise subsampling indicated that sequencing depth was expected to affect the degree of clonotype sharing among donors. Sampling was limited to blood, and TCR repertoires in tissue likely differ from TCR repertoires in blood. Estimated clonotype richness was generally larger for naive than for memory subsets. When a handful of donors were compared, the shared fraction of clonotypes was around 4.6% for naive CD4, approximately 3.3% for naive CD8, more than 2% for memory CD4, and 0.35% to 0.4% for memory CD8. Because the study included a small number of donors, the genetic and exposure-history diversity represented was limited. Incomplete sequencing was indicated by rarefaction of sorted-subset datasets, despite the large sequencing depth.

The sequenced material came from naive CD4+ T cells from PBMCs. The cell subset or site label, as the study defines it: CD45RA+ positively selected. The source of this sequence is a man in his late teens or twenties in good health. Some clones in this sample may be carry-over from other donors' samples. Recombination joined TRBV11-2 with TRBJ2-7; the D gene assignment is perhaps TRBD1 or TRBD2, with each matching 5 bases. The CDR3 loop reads CASSWRRQGYEQYF. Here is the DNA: TGTGCCAGCAGCTGGAGGAGGCAGGGTTACGAGCAGTACTTC.